Given below is one T cell receptor (beta chain) in context. In the source study's methods: Nucleated cell number was recorded as an estimate derived from reference gene primer amplification. Produced via immunoSEQ multiplex PCR; TCRdb's table is partial and in-frame only. V, J and clone size are taken as reported in that table, and D and trimming were inferred from the DNA itself. The profile shows 85,000 to 95,000 clones, around nine tenths of them singletons. The data were obtained in a study of blood T cell repertoires in COVID-19. Study summary: Samples came from the United States, Italy and Spain, spanning acute and convalescent COVID-19. The cDNA or gDNA used as material had been derived from T cells, B-cell-depleted T cells, or PBMCs.

J lost 12 bases, V lost 3 bases, and 7 bases had no gene match. Germline V CDR1 and CDR2: GTSNPN, SVGIG (reference sequence). The CDR3 extends over 13 amino acids. The chain recombines TRBV30 with TRBJ2-3; 12 nucleotides agree with TRBD2. Source material: peripheral blood. The sequence was obtained from a man in his sixties with COVID-19, enrolled during active disease. DNA for the CDR3: TGTGCCTGGAGCCCCGCTAGCGGGAGGGCCCAGTATTTT. Protein product: CAWSPASGRAQYF.